The 5 T cell receptor beta chains below were found in one sample sequenced in a study of beta chain features in type 1 diabetes. Expressed TCRB transcripts got sequenced, as all isolated RNA was reverse transcribed. The method was immunoSEQ multiplex PCR; TCRdb's version includes in-frame clones alone and lacks a portion of them. Found here are about 620,000 clones, 15% to 17% of them singletons; the top ten hold roughly 0.098%. Sequences were obtained from naive CD4+ T cells from blood. The origin of the receptors is a man aged 18 to 29 in good health.

The chain is built from TRBV7-2 and TRBJ2-6; no definite D call. Trimming took 11 bases from V and 2 from J, leaving 7 bases between them. The V gene's germline CDR1 is SGHTA and CDR2 FQGNSA. The CDR3 loop spans 12 amino acids. CDR3 loop: CAELPGANVLTF. In DNA form, the CDR3 reads TGTGCCGAACTCCCTGGGGCCAACGTCCTGACTTTC.

The chain uses TRBV7-6 and TRBJ2-2; perhaps TRBD2 as D (5 bases). CDR3 length equals 15 residues. V was clipped by 4 bases and J by 1 base, with 10 bases between them. Germline assignment: CDR1 SGHVS and CDR2 FNYEAQ. CDR3 nucleotides: TGTGCCAGCAGCTCCGGGATGAGGAACACCGGGGAGCTGTTTTTT. As protein: CASSSGMRNTGELFF.

The chain carries TRBV5-6 and TRBJ2-1; D ambiguous. Germline CDR1 reads SGHDT; CDR2 reads YYEEEE. The ends were cut back, 2 bases at V and 6 bases at J, with 12 bases in the middle. CDR3 size: 14 residues. The chain's CDR3 is CASSLPGRVNEQFF. CDR3 sequence (DNA): TGTGCCAGCAGCTTACCTGGACGGGTCAATGAGCAGTTCTTC. Drawing the rest from reference TRBV5-6 and TRBJ2-1, the complete variable domain is DAGVTQSPTHLIKTRGQQVTLRCSPKSGHDTVSWYQQALGQGPQFIFQYYEEEERQRGNFPDRFSGHQFPNYSSELNVNALLLGDSALYLCASSLPGRVNEQFFGPGTRLTVL.

The V and J genes are TRBV5-1 and TRBJ2-1; 7 bases agree with TRBD1. Germline values: CDR1 SGHRS, CDR2 YFSETQ. The CDR3 runs to 11 residues. V lost 7 bases to trimming and J lost 9 bases; unmatched junction nucleotides: 4. CDR3 in DNA: TGCGCCAGCGATACAGGGGCTGAGCAGTTCTTC. Translated: CASDTGAEQFF.

This clone was counted a few times. The V and J genes are TRBV5-1 and TRBJ2-7, with 9 bases that match TRBD1. CDR1 is SGHRS, CDR2 YFSETQ, per germline. Trimming at V came to 3 bases and at J to 2 bases, leaving 3 bases not matched to a gene. This CDR3 is built from 14 residues. The CDR3 spells CASSSQGAAYEQYF. CDR3 in DNA: TGCGCCAGCAGCTCACAGGGGGCGGCCTACGAGCAGTACTTC.